This T cell receptor beta chain was sequenced during a study of CD8 T cells in Susac syndrome. CDR1 and CDR2 (germline): KGHSH, LQKENI. V was clipped by 3 bases and J by 5 bases, with 13 bases between them. The CDR3 consists of 14 residues. When the RNA was reverse transcribed, random hexamers were used with an input of about 0.5 to 1 ug. It was immunoSEQ multiplex PCR that amplified TCR beta CDR3 across 54 Vbeta and 13 Jbeta. From the immunoSEQ multiplex PCR reads, TCRdb called clonotypes with MiXCR, one entry per CDR3 protein. The sample shows 400,000 to 550,000 distinct CDR3 sequences, 75% to 90% of them seen only once.

The chain combines TRBV18 with TRBJ2-5; D is perhaps TRBD1 (5 bases). The origin of this receptor is a human donor with multiple sclerosis. Sequencing was performed on CD8+ T cells from PBMCs. CDR3 in amino acids: CASSPTGSGETQYF. Written as DNA, the CDR3 is TGTGCCAGCTCACCTACAGGTTCTGGGGAGACCCAGTACTTC.